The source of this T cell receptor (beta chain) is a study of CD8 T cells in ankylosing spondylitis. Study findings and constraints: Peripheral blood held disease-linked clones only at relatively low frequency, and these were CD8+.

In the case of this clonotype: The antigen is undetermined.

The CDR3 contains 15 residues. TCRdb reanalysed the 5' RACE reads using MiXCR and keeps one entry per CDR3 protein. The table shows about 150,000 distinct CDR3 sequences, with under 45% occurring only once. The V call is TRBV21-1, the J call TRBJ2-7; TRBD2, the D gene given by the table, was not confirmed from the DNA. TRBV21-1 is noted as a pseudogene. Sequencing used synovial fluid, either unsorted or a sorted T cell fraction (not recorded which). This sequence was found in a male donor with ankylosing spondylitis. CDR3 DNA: TGTGCCAGCAGCAAAGCCCCAGGGATAGCCTACGAGCAGTACTTC. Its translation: CASSKAPGIAYEQYF.